Below, 27 T cell receptor beta chains from the same sample are listed, as sequenced in a study of blood T cell repertoires in COVID-19. Clones were read by immunoSEQ multiplex PCR, and TCRdb kept only the in-frame ones, dropping some. The table includes under 350,000 clones, roughly 90% detected once. Sequencing used PBMCs or T cells enriched from blood (not recorded which). The receptors stem from a man in his fifties or sixties who had recovered from COVID-19.

This chain links TRBV2 with TRBJ1-1; the match to TRBD1 covers 7 bases. Germline V CDR1 and CDR2: SNHLY, FYNNEI. With V trimmed by 5 bases and J by 10 bases, 13 bases remained unmatched. CDR3 length equals 14 residues. This chain's CDR3 is CASSSGTVVGGAFF. The CDR3 coding sequence is TGTGCCAGCAGTTCCGGGACAGTCGTCGGTGGAGCTTTCTTT. Looking up the rest from reference TRBV2 and TRBJ1-1 gives the full variable domain: EPEVTQTPSHQVTQMGQEVILRCVPISNHLYFYWYRQILGQKVEFLVSFYNNEISEKSEIFDDQFSVERPDGSNFTLKIRSTKLEDSAMYFCASSSGTVVGGAFFGQGTRLTVV.

The sample holds one count of this clone. The chain carries TRBV4-2 and TRBJ2-1; TRBD2 aligns across 11 bases. Looked up from germline, CDR1 is LGHNA and CDR2 is YNFKEQ. The CDR3 loop spans 20 amino acids. Losses at the gene ends were 3 bases for V and 4 bases for J; bases not matched to a gene: 17. The CDR3 reads CASSQGIAGGPSAMYNEQFF. The CDR3 bases are TGTGCCAGCAGCCAGGGTATAGCGGGGGGGCCTTCAGCCATGTACAATGAGCAGTTCTTC.

The V call is TRBV5-4, the J call TRBJ1-2, with TRBD1 matching 8 bases. Trimming at V came to 4 bases and at J to 7 bases, leaving 15 bases not matched to a gene. This CDR3 comprises 16 residues. Germline CDR1 and CDR2: SGHNT and YYREEE (reference sequence). The CDR3 spells CASSPGGWQGASGYTF. For the CDR3, the DNA is TGTGCCAGCAGCCCCGGGGGGTGGCAGGGGGCTTCTGGCTACACCTTC.

This chain links TRBV3-1 (or the pseudogene TRBV3-2) with TRBJ1-4, with 7 bases fitting TRBD1. This CDR3 is built from 14 residues. Per the germline V gene, CDR1 is LGHDT and CDR2 is YNNKEL (reference sequence). J gave up 6 bases and V 2 bases, and 3 bases lay outside the gene matches. CDR3: CASSQRQGYEKLFF. CDR3 coding DNA: TGTGCCAGCAGCCAAAGACAGGGTTATGAAAAACTGTTTTTT.

This chain uses TRBV29-1 with TRBJ1-1; D unclear. Trimming took off 4 bases at V and 0 bases at J, with 6 bases between the two ends. The CDR3 covers 12 residues. The germline CDR1 and CDR2 sequences are SQVTM and ANQGSEA. This CDR3 reads CSVVRMNTEAFF. The CDR3 nucleotides are TGCAGCGTTGTTCGTATGAACACTGAAGCTTTCTTT.

The rearrangement links TRBV19 to TRBJ2-1; 12 bases agree with TRBD2. The CDR3 sequence is 16 residues long. The germline gives CDR1 LNHDA, CDR2 SQIVND (reference sequence). The V and J ends lost 4 bases and 10 bases, in that order; junction bases with no gene match: 11. The chain's CDR3 is CASSTILAGGPWEQFF. Written as DNA, the CDR3 is TGTGCCAGTAGTACAATTCTAGCGGGGGGGCCTTGGGAGCAGTTCTTC.

The V call is TRBV3-1 (or the pseudogene TRBV3-2), the J call TRBJ1-4; D remains ambiguous. There are 14 residues in the CDR3. Trimming took off 2 bases at V and 6 bases at J, with 10 bases between the two ends. CDR1 and CDR2 (germline): LGHDT, YNNKEL (reference sequence). The CDR3 region has the DNA TGTGCCAGCAGCCAAACCACCGGAGATGAAAAACTGTTTTTT. Translating gives CASSQTTGDEKLFF.

The chain uses TRBV7-2 and TRBJ2-7; weak D call: TRBD2 (5 bases). CDR3 length: 14 residues. V lost 1 base, J lost 7 bases, and 14 bases lay in between. The V gene's germline CDR1 is SGHTA and CDR2 FQGNSA. As DNA, the CDR3 is TGTGCCAGCAGCTTAGACTGGGAATCGGGGGAGCAGTACTTC. Translation gives CASSLDWESGEQYF.

This clone was recorded a few times. CDR3 protein: CASSVGQNYNQPQHF. Written as DNA, the CDR3 is TGTGCCAGCAGCGTAGGACAGAACTACAATCAGCCCCAGCATTTT. The chain has TRBV9 and TRBJ1-5, with D perhaps TRBD1 (5 bases). With 0 bases removed from V and 3 bases from J, the gap between germline ends came to 10 bases. Germline-derived CDR1 and CDR2 are SGDLS and YYNGEE. The CDR3 sequence is 15 residues long.

This chain connects TRBV27 to TRBJ2-1; D may be TRBD2 (6 bases). This CDR3 spans 15 amino acids. Germline V gene data show CDR1 as MNHEY and CDR2 as SMNVEV (reference sequence). V was pared by 5 bases and J by 6 bases, with 17 bases between. For the CDR3, the DNA is TGTGCCAGCAGTCCAGTAAGCGGGCCTAGCAATGAGCAGTTCTTC. Translated: CASSPVSGPSNEQFF.

The gene calls are TRBV3-1 (or the pseudogene TRBV3-2) and TRBJ1-2; TRBD1 might be the D (5 bases). The germline V gene has CDR1 LGHDT and CDR2 YNNKEL (reference sequence). This CDR3 has 14 residues. V was trimmed by 4 bases and J by 4 bases, leaving 13 bases between them. The CDR3 coding sequence is TGTGCCAGCAGCCGGCCAGGGAATAGCTATGGCTACACCTTC. Translated: CASSRPGNSYGYTF.

The chain combines TRBV4-3 with TRBJ1-2, with D uncertain. Trimming removed 0 bases at V and 1 base at J, with 3 bases between. This CDR3 contains 13 residues. Germline CDR1 LGHNA, CDR2 YSLEER. CDR3 bases: TGCGCCAGCAGCCAAGACGGTAACTATGGCTACACCTTC. Translated: CASSQDGNYGYTF.

DNA of the CDR3: TGTGCCACCAGCAGAGTTTTACGCGGCGGGGGGAACCTCGTTCGGGATACGCAGTATTTT. This sequence encodes CATSRVLRGGGNLVRDTQYF. The chain combines TRBV15 with TRBJ2-3; TRBD2 agrees at 8 bases. There are 20 residues in the CDR3. Germline loops: CDR1 LNHNV, CDR2 YYDKDF (reference sequence). The ends lost 1 base at V and 6 bases at J; junction bases unmatched: 21.

V and J are TRBV7-9 and TRBJ2-7, with D possibly matching TRBD1 (5 bases). CDR3 size: 14 residues. Deletions cut 1 base from V and 3 bases from J, with 10 bases between. Germline-derived CDR1 and CDR2 are SEHNR and FQNEAQ (reference sequence). CDR3 region: CASSLVGRDYEQYF. For the CDR3, the DNA is TGTGCCAGCAGCTTAGTTGGCAGGGACTACGAGCAGTACTTC.

The chain has TRBV4-2 and TRBJ2-1, with TRBD2 identical over 13 bases. Per the germline V gene, CDR1 is LGHNA and CDR2 is YNFKEQ. The CDR3 covers 19 residues. V shed 4 bases, J shed 2 bases, and the junction held 11 bases outside the gene matches. The CDR3 DNA reads as TGTGCCAGCAGCCTCCGACTAGCGGGAGGCACGCCACCCTACAATGAGCAGTTCTTC. It is translated as CASSLRLAGGTPPYNEQFF.

This clone was seen just once. The V gene is TRBV5-4, the J gene TRBJ2-1; 9 nucleotides align to TRBD2. Germline assignment: CDR1 SGHNT and CDR2 YYREEE (reference sequence). CDR3 length equals 15 residues. Trimming removed 0 bases from V and 6 bases from J; junction bases left unmatched: 4. The CDR3 nucleotides are TGTGCCAGCAGCTTGGAAAGCGGGGGGATCAATGAGCAGTTCTTC. It specifies CASSLESGGINEQFF. The whole variable domain, filled in from reference TRBV5-4 and TRBJ2-1, reads ETGVTQSPTHLIKTRGQQVTLRCSSQSGHNTVSWYQQALGQGPQFIFQYYREEENGRGNFPPRFSGLQFPNYSSELNVNALELDDSALYLCASSLESGGINEQFFGPGTRLTVL.

The CDR3 protein is CASSPGTGGNQPQHF. CDR3 DNA: TGTGCCAGCAGCCCCGGGACAGGGGGGAATCAGCCCCAGCATTTT. The chain has TRBV7-9 and TRBJ1-5, with 11 bases that match TRBD1. The germline CDR1 and CDR2 sequences are SEHNR and FQNEAQ (reference sequence). Trimming at V came to 5 bases and at J to 4 bases, leaving 4 bases not matched to a gene. The CDR3 spans 15 residues.

The chain has TRBV2 and TRBJ2-1, with TRBD2 identical over 10 bases. CDR3 size: 15 residues. From germline, CDR1 is SNHLY and CDR2 FYNNEI. Trimming cost V 6 bases and J 4 bases; bases outside gene matches: 6. The CDR3 sequence is CASRRTSGIYNEQFF. The CDR3 DNA follows: TGTGCCAGCAGGAGGACTAGCGGAATATACAATGAGCAGTTCTTC.

The genes are TRBV5-4 and TRBJ1-2; D unresolved. Germline values: CDR1 SGHNT, CDR2 YYREEE (reference sequence). The CDR3 consists of 14 residues. Trimming removed 4 bases from V and 7 bases from J, with 17 bases in between. The chain's CDR3 is CASSEVEQISGYTF. CDR3 nucleotides: TGTGCCAGCAGCGAAGTGGAGCAGATTAGTGGCTACACCTTC. Full variable domain (remainder filled in from reference TRBV5-4 and TRBJ1-2): ETGVTQSPTHLIKTRGQQVTLRCSSQSGHNTVSWYQQALGQGPQFIFQYYREEENGRGNFPPRFSGLQFPNYSSELNVNALELDDSALYLCASSEVEQISGYTFGSGTRLTVV.

The V and J genes are TRBV19 and TRBJ1-6; 7 bases align to TRBD1. Germline V lookup: CDR1 LNHDA, CDR2 SQIVND (reference sequence). The CDR3 contains 15 residues. The ends lost 5 bases at V and 6 bases at J; junction bases unmatched: 7. In nucleotides, the CDR3 is TGTGCCAGTAGTTCGGACAGGAGCCCTAATTCACCCCTCCACTTT. Translation: CASSSDRSPNSPLHF.

The chain has TRBV5-4 and TRBJ1-2, with D tentatively TRBD1 (5 bases). The CDR3 loop spans 13 amino acids. V was trimmed by 4 bases and J by 8 bases, leaving 15 bases between them. The V gene's germline CDR1 is SGHNT and CDR2 YYREEE (reference sequence). CDR3 nucleotides: TGTGCCAGCAGCCAGGACAAGATCGGGGGCTACACCTTC. This codes for CASSQDKIGGYTF.

This chain links TRBV4-3 with TRBJ2-1, with 8 nucleotides matching TRBD1. Germline CDR1 is LGHNA and CDR2 is YSLEER. The CDR3 is made up of 17 amino acids. V gave up 1 base and J gave up 2 bases; unmatched junction bases: 7. The chain's CDR3 is CASSQVANRGAYNEQFF. As DNA, the CDR3 is TGCGCCAGCAGCCAAGTGGCAAACAGGGGGGCCTACAATGAGCAGTTCTTC.

In its sample, this clone was seen a few times. The chain links TRBV4-2 to TRBJ2-7, with 7 bases that match TRBD1. Unmatched junction bases numbered 6, after V lost 2 bases and J lost 2 bases. Germline CDR1 reads LGHNA; CDR2 reads YNFKEQ. The CDR3 has 15 amino acids. The CDR3 loop is CASSQFPGQTYEQYF. In DNA form, the CDR3 reads TGTGCCAGCAGCCAATTTCCGGGACAGACCTACGAGCAGTACTTC.

This clone is a singleton in its sample. The chain employs TRBV10-2 and TRBJ2-7; TRBD2 matches 9 bases. V shed 8 bases and J 0 bases; nucleotides not matched to a gene: 5. CDR1 is WSHSY and CDR2 is SAAADI in the germline V gene. This CDR3 spans 14 amino acids. This chain's CDR3 is CASESSGASYEQYF. The CDR3, as DNA: TGCGCCAGCGAATCTAGCGGGGCCTCCTACGAGCAGTACTTC.

The J gene is TRBJ2-7, the V gene TRBV29-1; D may be TRBD2 (6 bases). Trimming removed 5 bases at V and 3 bases at J, with 14 bases between. Germline V gene data show CDR1 as SQVTM and CDR2 as ANQGSEA. The CDR3 loop spans 13 amino acids. The CDR3 nucleotides are TGCAGCGTTTCGGCGGGGCCAATCTACGAGCAGTACTTC. Protein product: CSVSAGPIYEQYF.

A single count supports this clone. The V call is TRBV15, the J call TRBJ2-2; 9 bases agree with TRBD1. The germline gives CDR1 LNHNV, CDR2 YYDKDF (reference sequence). The CDR3 covers 16 residues. V dropped 7 bases and J dropped 6; count of bases not matched to a gene: 12. DNA for the CDR3: TGTGCCACCAAACGTCTGGGACAGGGTTCCCCCGGGGAGCTGTTTTTT. Amino acids: CATKRLGQGSPGELFF.

This clone has just one count. J is TRBJ2-7 and V is TRBV5-5, with D possibly being TRBD2 (5 bases). The CDR3 has 14 residues. V lost 4 bases and J lost 6, with 17 bases in between. CDR1 and CDR2 (germline): SGHKS, YYEKEE (reference sequence). The CDR3 protein is CASSTSLGVGEQYF. In DNA, the CDR3 is TGTGCCAGCAGCACGTCACTCGGGGTCGGCGAGCAGTACTTC.